The source of this TCR beta chain is a study of CD8 T cells in Susac syndrome. With regard to this clonotype: The germline gene is not matched at one end of the junction; a read error may be the cause.

Random hexamers primed reverse transcription of about 0.45 to 1 ug RNA. TCRdb re-derived calls from the immunoSEQ multiplex PCR reads in MiXCR, one entry per CDR3 protein. The sample has roughly 120,000 distinct CDR3 sequences, 80% to 95% seen once. Per the germline V gene, CDR1 is MNHNS and CDR2 is SASEGT. The CDR3 has 16 amino acids. Input material: CD8+ T cells from PBMCs. The origin of this receptor is a human donor with multiple sclerosis. The chain uses TRBV6-1 and TRBJ2-2; 12 bases map to TRBD1. The CDR3 sequence is CASREGTGGGTGELFF. The CDR3 nucleotides read TGTGCCAGCAGGGAAGGGACAGGGGGCGGGACCGGGGAGCTGTTTTTT.